This TCR beta chain was documented in a study of breast tumors, draining lymph nodes, adjacent tissues. MiXCR was run by TCRdb on the multiplex PCR reads, yielding one entry per CDR3 protein. The sample gives about 15,000 distinct CDR3 sequences, around 50% of which show up once; 16% is in the top ten. By proportion, this clonotype is medium-sized (0.01 to 0.1%). Its antigen is not identified. General study results and limits: Luminal-like breast cancer showed significantly greater tumor-nontumor repertoire similarity than basal-like breast cancer did. Findings are consistent with lymph node origin and intratumoral expansion of most tumor T cells.

CDR3 size: 13 residues. Trimming removed 2 bases from V and 0 bases from J, with 5 bases in between. CDR1 SGHDT and CDR2 YYEEEE come from the germline V gene. The receptor's source is a female donor with breast cancer. Some clones in this sample may be carry-over from other donors' samples. The gene calls are TRBV5-6 and TRBJ2-5; D is undetermined. Sequences were obtained from tumor-adjacent breast tissue. CDR3 in DNA: TGTGCCAGCAGCTTACAAAACCAAGAGACCCAGTACTTC. This sequence encodes CASSLQNQETQYF.